This is a list of T cell receptor beta chains from one sample in a study of blood T cell repertoires in COVID-19. Clones were sequenced by immunoSEQ multiplex PCR, and TCRdb holds only the in-frame ones, with some missing. The profile covers 150,000 or so clones, with around 81% appearing a single time and approximately 5.4% taken by the ten largest. Sequenced sample: PBMCs or T cells enriched from blood (not recorded which). Source of these receptors: a man aged 40-55 years who had recovered from COVID-19. CDR3s include the opening cysteine and the closing phenylalanine or tryptophan. Each record gives: J gene, D gene, V gene, clone size, CDR3 protein, CDR3 DNA. A D gene is named only where the DNA matches it firmly. The size field is filled for only some rows; it gives once, few, many or a size class.

TRBJ1-1	-	TRBV11-2	-	CASSLSTALAEAFF	TGTGCCAGCAGCTTATCGACAGCTTTAGCTGAAGCTTTCTTT
TRBJ1-6	TRBD1	TRBV6-5	once	CASSRTGGADSPLHF	TGTGCCAGCAGTCGGACAGGGGGCGCGGATTCACCCCTCCACTTT
TRBJ2-5	TRBD2	TRBV7-9	-	CASTLGRNYQETQYF	TGTGCCAGCACCCTCGGGAGGAACTATCAAGAGACCCAGTACTTC
TRBJ1-1	-	TRBV19	-	CASSIGMNTEAFF	TGTGCCAGTAGTATCGGGATGAACACTGAAGCTTTCTTT
TRBJ1-1	-	TRBV29-1	-	CSVVGGRGTEAFF	TGCAGCGTTGTGGGGGGGCGCGGCACTGAAGCTTTCTTT
TRBJ1-2	TRBD1	TRBV7-8	-	CASSPRTGTYGYTF	TGTGCCAGCAGTCCAAGGACAGGGACCTATGGCTACACCTTC
TRBJ1-2	TRBD1	TRBV6-5	-	CASKAQGQGYGYTF	TGTGCCAGCAAAGCCCAGGGACAGGGATATGGCTACACCTTC
TRBJ1-2	TRBD1	TRBV30	-	CAWSVQGALYGYTF	TGTGCCTGGAGTGTACAGGGGGCCCTCTATGGCTACACCTTC
TRBJ1-1	-	TRBV12-3/TRBV12-4	-	CASSLVWGPAFF	TGTGCCAGCAGTTTAGTCTGGGGGCCCGCTTTCTTT
TRBJ2-6	TRBD1	TRBV11-2	-	CASSLTGGSGANVLTF	TGTGCCAGCAGCTTAACAGGGGGGTCTGGGGCCAACGTCCTGACTTTC
TRBJ2-7	TRBD2	TRBV27	-	CASSLSLGGEQYF	TGTGCCAGCAGTTTATCGCTCGGGGGGGAGCAGTACTTC
TRBJ2-3	TRBD1	TRBV10-3	-	CAISATGDTDTQYF	TGTGCCATCAGCGCAACAGGGGACACAGATACGCAGTATTTT
TRBJ2-1	TRBD2	TRBV19	-	CASSPGLAGSYNEQFF	TGTGCCAGTAGTCCAGGACTAGCGGGCTCCTACAATGAGCAGTTCTTC
TRBJ2-3	TRBD2	TRBV11-2	-	CASSLVPSGYTDTQYF	TGTGCCAGCAGCTTAGTGCCTAGCGGATACACAGATACGCAGTATTTT
TRBJ1-1	-	TRBV11-3	-	CASSHQGEAFF	TGTGCCAGCAGCCATCAGGGAGAAGCTTTCTTT
TRBJ2-1	-	TRBV9	-	CASSVGATEQFF	TGTGCCAGCAGCGTGGGGGCCACTGAGCAGTTCTTC
TRBJ2-7	TRBD2	TRBV4-2	-	CASSQDRTTSGAYEQYF	TGTGCCAGCAGCCAAGATCGGACGACTAGCGGGGCCTACGAGCAGTACTTC
TRBJ1-3	-	TRBV6-5	-	CASRPHTISGGTIYF	TGTGCCAGCAGACCTCACACAATCTCTGGAGGGACCATATATTTT
TRBJ1-1	-	TRBV21-1	-	CASSLYRGENTEAFF	TGTGCCAGCAGCCTTTACAGGGGGGAGAACACTGAAGCTTTCTTT
TRBJ2-2	TRBD2	TRBV7-3	-	CASSLQRGAITGELFF	TGTGCCAGCAGCTTACAGCGGGGGGCCATCACCGGGGAGCTGTTTTTT
TRBJ1-2	-	TRBV5-1	-	CASSSEGNNYGYTF	TGCGCCAGCAGCTCGGAGGGAAATAACTATGGCTACACCTTC
TRBJ2-5	-	TRBV24-1	-	CATSDSLGQGGETQYF	TGTGCCACCAGTGATTCTCTCGGGCAGGGTGGGGAGACCCAGTACTTC
TRBJ2-2	TRBD1	TRBV11-2	-	CASSLTGKTGELFF	TGTGCCAGCAGCCTGACAGGGAAAACCGGGGAGCTGTTTTTT
TRBJ1-2	TRBD1	TRBV4-2	-	CASSQEEDRVYGYTF	TGTGCCAGCAGCCAAGAGGAAGACAGGGTCTATGGCTACACCTTC
TRBJ1-3	-	TRBV5-1	-	CASSGTTGNTIYF	TGCGCCAGCAGCGGGACAACTGGAAACACCATATATTTT
TRBJ1-6	-	TRBV2	-	CASSGTFGNSPLHF	TGTGCCAGCAGTGGGACATTTGGGAATTCACCCCTCCACTTT
TRBJ2-1	TRBD2	TRBV2	-	CASREQGTSVCPFF	TGTGCCAGCAGGGAACAGGGGACTAGCGTCTGTCCGTTCTTC
TRBJ2-5	TRBD1	TRBV7-9	-	CASRRRTGEETQYF	TGTGCCAGCCGGAGGCGGACAGGGGAAGAGACCCAGTACTTC
TRBJ2-1	TRBD1	TRBV7-9	-	CASSLRQGAGQFF	TGTGCCAGCAGCTTACGGCAGGGGGCCGGGCAGTTCTTC
TRBJ2-1	TRBD2	TRBV5-1	-	CASSGGTTNEQFF	TGCGCCAGCAGCGGGGGGACTACCAATGAGCAGTTCTTC
TRBJ2-7	TRBD1	TRBV29-1	-	CSVLYLGQASYEQYF	TGCAGCGTTCTCTATTTGGGACAGGCCTCCTACGAGCAGTACTTC